This TCR beta chain was observed in a study of cytomegalovirus exposure and HLA in healthy donors. Study-wide background: Of the donors genotyped, approximately 400 in all, over 80% fell in the Caucasian-associated ancestry cluster.

The PCR had 60 Vbeta and 13 Jbeta primers. Generated by immunoSEQ multiplex PCR, the TCRdb table keeps only in-frame clones and is missing some. The data show some 120,000 clones, 79% seen once. In this sample, this clone turned up once. What it binds is unknown. Study-level points and caveats: Later analysis identified a missense DCLRE1C variant that was linked to TCR beta V- and J-gene trimming. As a later analysis showed, several of the most significant clusters appeared to be linked to common viral pathogens.

Among the donors, all were healthy bone marrow donors. From germline, CDR1 is SNHLY and CDR2 FYNNEI. CDR3 length: 15 amino acids. The trim removed 6 bases at V and 0 bases at J, leaving 7 bases unmatched. What was sequenced was PBMCs. The TCR sequence derives from a man aged 18 to 35 in good health and CMV-seronegative. The chain recombines TRBV2 with TRBJ2-5, with TRBD1 matching 7 bases. The DNA for the CDR3 is TGTGCCAGCAGGACAGGGAGTGGGAACCAAGAGACCCAGTACTTC. It codes for CASRTGSGNQETQYF.